Listed here is a single T cell receptor beta chain. Antigen specificity is unknown. This entry comes from a study of cytomegalovirus exposure and HLA in healthy donors. Whole-study results and caveats: Earlier analysis looked at TCR beta V segments, and most were productive about 87% or about 30% of the time. As was reported, the classifier diagnosed cytomegalovirus status with high specificity and sensitivity. Across donors, most TCRs were seen rarely, yet some public ones were widespread.

At the time of sampling, donors were nominally healthy, though unrecorded immune exposures were likely. V dropped 3 bases and J dropped 7; count of bases not matched to a gene: 3. This CDR3 contains 15 residues. Looked up from germline, CDR1 is ENHRY and CDR2 is SYGVKD. 60 Vbeta and 13 Jbeta primers were used in PCR. This table comes from immunoSEQ multiplex PCR, and its TCRdb copy is limited to in-frame clones, with some not included. This table holds fewer than 150,000 clones, 75% to 85% found once. This sequence originates from a woman in her 40s in good health and CMV-seropositive. Sequenced material: PBMCs. V is TRBV10-3 and J is TRBJ1-6; the match to TRBD1 covers 10 bases. The CDR3 is CAISERTGGNSPLHF. For the CDR3, the DNA is TGTGCCATCAGTGAAAGGACAGGGGGGAATTCACCCCTCCACTTT.